Reported below is one T cell receptor beta chain. Its antigen is still unknown. PCR used 60 Vbeta primers and 13 Jbeta primers. Study processing details: Per a later analysis, the number of unique TCR beta chains was roughly 83 million, of which 8.5 million to 11 million were shared. Sequenced by immunoSEQ multiplex PCR; TCRdb stores in-frame clones only, minus some. V, J and clone size reflect that table, while D and trimming were determined from the DNA. The repertoire table contains 45,000 to 55,000 clones. This sample was included in a study of cytomegalovirus exposure and HLA in healthy donors. As for the study in general: Earlier, 95 million to 130 million unique TCR beta sequences were recovered from approximately 180 million T cells by an analysis. Study-level points and caveats: Reports indicated that the classifier achieved high specificity and sensitivity in diagnosing cytomegalovirus status.

With V trimmed by 4 bases and J by 2 bases, 9 bases remained unmatched. Germline CDR1 MDHEN, CDR2 SYDVKM. The CDR3 totals 16 residues. The sequenced sample consisted of PBMCs. The chain employs TRBV28 and TRBJ2-3; 7 bases align to TRBD2. The origin of this receptor is a male donor in good health and CMV-seropositive. CDR3 loop: CASSSAGDRPTDTQYF. The CDR3 region has the DNA TGTGCCAGCAGTTCGGCGGGGGATCGTCCCACAGATACGCAGTATTTT.